A single sample is the source of the 12 T cell receptor beta chains below, sequenced in a study of Graves' ophthalmopathy and Graves' hyperthyroidism. From RNA, the CDR3 regions of TCR beta chains were amplified and sequenced. Second-round multiplex PCR followed a first-round RT-PCR using HTBI primers. TCRdb independently ran MiXCR on the multiplex PCR reads; one entry per CDR3 protein. The table includes about 700,000 distinct CDR3 sequences, roughly 39% detected once. Sequencing was done on a sample of peripheral blood. All receptors come from an adult man with Graves' ophthalmopathy.

Ten or more counts support this clonotype. J is TRBJ1-6 and V is TRBV7-9; no firm D call. This CDR3 contains 14 residues. Germline V gene lookup returns CDR1 SEHNR and CDR2 FQNEAQ (reference sequence). The V and J ends lost 2 bases and 5 bases respectively, with 7 bases between them. CDR3 residues: CASSLSPNNSPLHF. The CDR3 bases are TGTGCCAGCAGCTTAAGCCCAAATAATTCACCCCTCCACTTT. Full variable domain (outside the CDR3, taken from reference TRBV7-9 and TRBJ1-6): DTGVSQNPRHKITKRGQNVTFRCDPISEHNRLYWYRQTLGQGPEFLTYFQNEAQLEKSRLLSDRFSAERPKGSFSTLEIQRTEQGDSAMYLCASSLSPNNSPLHFGNGTRLTVT.

CDR3 protein: CASSDRPQTGTSNYGYTF. The CDR3 bases are TGTGCCAGTAGTGATCGCCCGCAAACAGGCACCTCTAACTATGGCTACACCTTC. The chain combines TRBV19 with TRBJ1-2; tentative D call: TRBD1 (5 bases). Germline CDR1 reads LNHDA; CDR2 reads SQIVND (reference sequence). CDR3 length equals 18 residues. V was pared by 5 bases and J by 0 bases, with 22 bases between.

This clonotype was seen repeatedly, ten times or more. V gene TRBV7-2 combines with J gene TRBJ2-7; the D gene is possibly TRBD1 (5 bases). Germline loops: CDR1 SGHTA, CDR2 FQGNSA. Trimming removed 5 bases from V and 6 bases from J, with 11 bases in between. The CDR3 has 12 residues. The CDR3 DNA sequence: TGTGCCAGCAGCCCTGCAGGGCTCGAGCAGTACTTC. It translates to CASSPAGLEQYF.

Ten or more counts support this clonotype. The chain links TRBV12-3 or TRBV12-4 to TRBJ1-2; D is ambiguous. Trimming took off 3 bases at V and 8 bases at J, with 7 bases between the two ends. CDR3 length: 11 amino acids. The CDR3 is CASSFQVGYTF. CDR3 bases: TGTGCCAGCAGTTTTCAAGTAGGCTACACCTTC.

The CDR3 DNA follows: TGTGCCAGCAGTGCTAGCGGGAACGAGTATGGCTACACCTTC. This sequence encodes CASSASGNEYGYTF. The chain carries TRBV11-2 and TRBJ1-2; no clear D. The CDR3 extends over 14 amino acids. Trimming took off 6 bases at V and 5 bases at J, with 16 bases between the two ends. The germline CDR1 and CDR2 sequences are SGHAT and FQNNGV.

This clonotype was counted ten times or more. This chain joins TRBV5-1 and TRBJ1-6; unclear D gene. V lost 0 bases, J lost 7 bases, and 8 bases lay in between. The CDR3 has 14 residues. Looked up from germline, CDR1 is SGHRS and CDR2 is YFSETQ. CDR3 sequence: CASSLDPANSPLHF. CDR3 nucleotide sequence: TGCGCCAGCAGCTTGGATCCGGCGAATTCACCCCTCCACTTT.

This clonotype was recorded at least ten times. V usage is TRBV20-1 and J usage is TRBJ1-3; D is ambiguous. Trimming stripped 3 bases from V and 2 bases from J, with 5 bases between. Per germline, CDR1 DFQATT and CDR2 SNEGSKA (reference sequence). The CDR3 is 12 residues long. CDR3 sequence reads: CSARGTGNTIYF. The CDR3 DNA reads as TGCAGTGCTAGGGGCACTGGAAACACCATATATTTT.

The table lists this clonotype with many counts. V is TRBV2 and J is TRBJ1-5; no firm D call. The CDR3 has 15 residues. The germline V gene encodes CDR1 SNHLY and CDR2 FYNNEI. V gave up 5 bases and J gave up 3 bases, with 14 bases separating them. The CDR3 DNA reads TGTGCCAGCAGTTACAGACCAACTCTCAATCAGCCCCAGCATTTT. This encodes CASSYRPTLNQPQHF.

This clonotype was detected many times. The chain has TRBV2 and TRBJ2-7, with 14 nucleotides matching TRBD2. CDR3 size: 15 residues. In germline, CDR1 is SNHLY, CDR2 FYNNEI. J was trimmed by 4 bases and V by 7 bases; bases with no gene match: 6. DNA of the CDR3: TGTGCCAGCATCGGGACTAGCGGGAGTAGGTACGAGCAGTACTTC. This sequence encodes CASIGTSGSRYEQYF. The whole variable domain, remainder taken from reference TRBV2 and TRBJ2-7, is EPEVTQTPSHQVTQMGQEVILRCVPISNHLYFYWYRQILGQKVEFLVSFYNNEISEKSEIFDDQFSVERPDGSNFTLKIRSTKLEDSAMYFCASIGTSGSRYEQYFGPGTRLTVT.

This clonotype has a count of ten or more. V usage is TRBV10-3 and J usage is TRBJ1-2; tentative D call: TRBD1 (6 bases). This CDR3 has 13 residues. The germline CDR1 and CDR2 sequences are ENHRY and SYGVKD. The V gene lost 7 bases and the J gene lost 6 bases, with 15 bases spanning the gap. In DNA, the CDR3 is TGTGCCATCACTTTGGACAGAGCAAATGGCTACACCTTC. Translation: CAITLDRANGYTF.

The table lists this clonotype with a count of one. The chain has TRBV29-1 and TRBJ2-5; 7 nucleotides match TRBD1. Unmatched junction bases numbered 5, after V lost 8 bases and J lost 2 bases. Germline values: CDR1 SQVTM, CDR2 ANQGSEA. The CDR3 is 12 amino acids. The CDR3 DNA sequence: TGCAGCTTTACAGGGGCTCAAGAGACCCAGTACTTC. Protein: CSFTGAQETQYF.

This clonotype showed up many times. The V call is TRBV19, the J call TRBJ2-6; perhaps TRBD1 as D (6 bases). Between the trimmed V and J ends, which lost 5 bases and 4 bases, there was a span of 15 bases. Germline CDR1 and CDR2: LNHDA and SQIVND (reference sequence). The CDR3 consists of 16 residues. CDR3 sequence: CASSVSAGAGANVLTF. For the CDR3, the DNA is TGTGCCAGTAGTGTCTCGGCAGGGGCCGGGGCCAACGTCCTGACTTTC.